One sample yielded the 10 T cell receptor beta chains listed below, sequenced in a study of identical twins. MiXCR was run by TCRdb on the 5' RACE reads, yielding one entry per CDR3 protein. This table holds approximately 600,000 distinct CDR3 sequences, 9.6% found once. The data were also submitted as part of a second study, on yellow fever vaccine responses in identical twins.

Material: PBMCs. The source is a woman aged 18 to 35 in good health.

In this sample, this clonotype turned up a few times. The chain's CDR3 is CSARDGSGGPGELFF. CDR3 nucleotides: TGCAGTGCTAGAGATGGTAGCGGGGGGCCCGGGGAGCTGTTTTTT. The chain couples TRBV20-1 to TRBJ2-2; 10 bases fit TRBD2. The CDR3 extends over 15 amino acids. The trim removed 0 bases at V and 6 bases at J, leaving 4 bases unmatched. Germline V gene data show CDR1 as DFQATT and CDR2 as SNEGSKA (reference sequence).

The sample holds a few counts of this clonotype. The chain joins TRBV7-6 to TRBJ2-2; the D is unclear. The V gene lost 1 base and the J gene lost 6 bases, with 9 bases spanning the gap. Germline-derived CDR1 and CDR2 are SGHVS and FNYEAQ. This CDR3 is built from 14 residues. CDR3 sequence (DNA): TGTGCCAGCAGCTTAGTCGGTGGGGCCGGGGAGCTGTTTTTT. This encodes CASSLVGGAGELFF.

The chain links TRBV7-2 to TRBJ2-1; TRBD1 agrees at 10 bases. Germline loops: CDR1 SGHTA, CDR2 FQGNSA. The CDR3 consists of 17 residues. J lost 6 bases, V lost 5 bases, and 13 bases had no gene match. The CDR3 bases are TGTGCCAGCAGCCCGGGACAGGGGAGAGAAAAGGGCAATGAGCAGTTCTTC. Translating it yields CASSPGQGREKGNEQFF. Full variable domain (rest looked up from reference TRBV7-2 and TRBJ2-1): GAGVSQSPSNKVTEKGKDVELRCDPISGHTALYWYRQSLGQGLEFLIYFQGNSAPDKSGLPSDRFSAERTGGSVSTLTIQRTQQEDSAVYLCASSPGQGREKGNEQFFGPGTRLTVL.

The CDR3 nucleotides are TGTGCCAGCAGTCGACAGGTCTCTGGGGCCAACGTCCTGACTTTC. As protein: CASSRQVSGANVLTF. The chain employs TRBV28 and TRBJ2-6; maybe TRBD1 (6 bases). This CDR3 is built from 15 residues. The germline V gene has CDR1 MDHEN and CDR2 SYDVKM. V was cut by 5 bases and J by 0 bases, with 8 bases left in between.

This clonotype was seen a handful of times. CDR3 residues: CASSPMGLLNEQFF. The CDR3 nucleotides are TGTGCCAGCAGTCCAATGGGACTACTCAATGAGCAGTTCTTC. The chain employs TRBV14 and TRBJ2-1; 7 bases map to TRBD2. Unmatched junction bases numbered 8, after V lost 6 bases and J lost 6 bases. The CDR3 loop spans 14 amino acids. CDR1 SGHDN and CDR2 FVKESK come from the germline V gene. The full variable domain, rest sourced from reference TRBV14 and TRBJ2-1, is EAGVTQFPSHSVIEKGQTVTLRCDPISGHDNLYWYRRVMGKEIKFLLHFVKESKQDESGMPNNRFLAERTGGTYSTLKVQPAELEDSGVYFCASSPMGLLNEQFFGPGTRLTVL.

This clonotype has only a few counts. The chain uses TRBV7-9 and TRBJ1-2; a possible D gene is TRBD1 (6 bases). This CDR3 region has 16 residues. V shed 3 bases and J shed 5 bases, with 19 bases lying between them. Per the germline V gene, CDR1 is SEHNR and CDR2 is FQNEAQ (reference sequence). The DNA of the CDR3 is TGTGCCAGCAGCTTCTCCCCGGGAGGAGGGGGGTATGGCTACACCTTC. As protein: CASSFSPGGGGYGYTF.

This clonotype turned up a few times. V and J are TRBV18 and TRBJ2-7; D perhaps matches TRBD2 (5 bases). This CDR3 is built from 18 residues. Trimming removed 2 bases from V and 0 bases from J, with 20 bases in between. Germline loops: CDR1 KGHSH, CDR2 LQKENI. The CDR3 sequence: CASSPDRATGTFSYEQYF. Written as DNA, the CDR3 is TGTGCCAGCTCACCAGATAGGGCAACGGGAACTTTCTCCTACGAGCAGTACTTC.

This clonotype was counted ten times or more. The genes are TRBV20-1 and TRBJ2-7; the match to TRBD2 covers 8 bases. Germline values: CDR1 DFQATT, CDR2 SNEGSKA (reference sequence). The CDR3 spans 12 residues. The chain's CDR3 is CRAPGLGYEQYF. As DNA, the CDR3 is TGCAGAGCTCCGGGACTAGGCTACGAGCAGTACTTC.

In DNA, the CDR3 is TGTGCCAGCAGTGGCAGCCAAGCCCCATACGAGCAGTACTTC. Its protein is CASSGSQAPYEQYF. This chain connects TRBV2 to TRBJ2-7; D gene uncertain. Germline CDR1 SNHLY, CDR2 FYNNEI. The CDR3 sequence is 14 residues long. Trimming took off 4 bases at V and 4 bases at J, with 14 bases between the two ends.

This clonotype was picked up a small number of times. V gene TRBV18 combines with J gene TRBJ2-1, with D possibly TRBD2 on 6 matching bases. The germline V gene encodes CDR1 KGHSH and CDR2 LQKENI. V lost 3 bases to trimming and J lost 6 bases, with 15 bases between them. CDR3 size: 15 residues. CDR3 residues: CASSPGGASGNEQFF. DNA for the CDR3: TGTGCCAGCTCACCTGGAGGGGCCTCGGGCAATGAGCAGTTCTTC.